The source of this T cell receptor beta chain is a study of long-term antiretroviral therapy in people with HIV. Study-level results: Subsequent to ART, diversity was augmented yet persisted below that of transplant donor controls.

Sequencing relied on immunoSEQ assay v3.0, run at survey level. Sequencing efforts were directed toward roughly 40,000-55,000 T-cell genomes per sample. Generated by immunoSEQ multiplex PCR, the TCRdb table keeps only in-frame clones and is missing some. The table includes about 14,000 clones, about 80% detected once. Every one of the participants with HIV received treatment in the United States. Details on this clone: Its antigen is still unknown.

This receptor was obtained from a man aged 40-49 years with HIV. Specimen: unsorted PBMCs, collected 1.3 years before starting antiretroviral therapy.

CDR3 in amino acids: CASGLAGVEQFF. The CDR3 region has the DNA TGTGCCAGCGGACTAGCGGGGGTTGAGCAGTTCTTC. V usage is TRBV6-6 and J usage is TRBJ2-1; 13 bases are a match to TRBD2. The V gene's germline CDR1 is MNHNY and CDR2 SVGAGI (reference sequence). V shed 8 bases, J shed 9 bases, and the junction held 1 base outside the gene matches. CDR3 length: 12 amino acids.